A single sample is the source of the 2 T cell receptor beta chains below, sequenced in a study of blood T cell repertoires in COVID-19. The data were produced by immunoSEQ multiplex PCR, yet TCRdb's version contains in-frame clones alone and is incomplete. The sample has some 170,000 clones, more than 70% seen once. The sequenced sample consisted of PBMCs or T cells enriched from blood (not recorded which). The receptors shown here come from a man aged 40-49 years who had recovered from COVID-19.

The CDR3 loop reads CASSQDLGGTEAFF. DNA for the CDR3: TGTGCCAGCAGCCAAGACCTCGGTGGTACTGAAGCTTTCTTT. V and J are TRBV14 and TRBJ1-1; D is unresolved. The CDR3 loop spans 14 amino acids. The V and J ends lost 0 bases and 5 bases respectively, with 10 bases between them. In germline, CDR1 is SGHDN, CDR2 FVKESK.

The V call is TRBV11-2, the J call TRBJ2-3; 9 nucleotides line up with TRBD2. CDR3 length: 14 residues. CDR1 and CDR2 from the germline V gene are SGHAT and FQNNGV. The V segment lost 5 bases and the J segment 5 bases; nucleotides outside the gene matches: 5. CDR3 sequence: CASSKRGAEDTQYF. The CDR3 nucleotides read TGTGCCAGCAGCAAGCGGGGGGCGGAAGATACGCAGTATTTT.